Described below is a single T cell receptor (beta chain) sequence and its context. Libraries were prepared by immunoSEQ multiplex PCR; TCRdb keeps only in-frame clonotypes and omits some of them. The data hold 150,000 or so clones, with approximately 90% observed a single time. Deletions cut 2 bases from V and 1 base from J, with 4 bases between. The germline V gene encodes CDR1 MNHEY and CDR2 SVGAGI. This CDR3 is built from 13 residues. This record comes from a study of T cell responses to AZD1222 COVID-19 vaccine. The source was peripheral blood, collected on day 0 of AZD1222 vaccination. The origin of this receptor is an adult in good health. The J gene is TRBJ2-3, the V gene TRBV6-5, with unresolved D. The CDR3 nucleotides read TGTGCCAGCAGTTACCGCCGCACAGATACGCAGTATTTT. The encoded protein is CASSYRRTDTQYF.